The rows below give T cell receptor beta chains drawn from one sample of a study of shared T cell receptors in the human thymus. Here immunoSEQ multiplex PCR was the method, and the copy in TCRdb shows in-frame clones only, minus some. The repertoire has approximately 660,000 clones, over 75% of them found once; the top ten carry around 0.0099%. Another study also made use of these data, one on human thymus T cells.

Sample: thymocytes. The source is a boy under three years old with a congenital heart defect. The CDR3 runs from the conserved cysteine through the conserved F or W. The D gene is left open where the match is weak. Size values are once, few and many counts, or a class for expanded clones, and some rows have none.

abundance,v_gene,j_gene,d_gene,CDR3nt,CDR3aa
-,TRBV28,TRBJ2-7,-,TGTGCCAGCAGTTACCACCTTACTAGTCTCTTTTACGAGCAGTACTTC,CASSYHLTSLFYEQYF
once,TRBV30,TRBJ2-3,-,TGTGCCTGGAGCTTGAGCACAGATACGCAGTATTTT,CAWSLSTDTQYF
once,TRBV27,TRBJ2-1,TRBD2,TGTGCCAGCAGTTTACGAGCGGGGGGATACAATGAGCAGTTCTTC,CASSLRAGGYNEQFF
-,TRBV4-3,TRBJ2-1,-,TGCGCCAGCAGCCACGGGATCGTTAATGAGCAGTTCTTC,CASSHGIVNEQFF
-,TRBV25-1,TRBJ1-4,-,TGTGCCAGCAGTGGAGGAGGACCGCTCAAGGAAAAACTGTTTTTT,CASSGGGPLKEKLFF
-,TRBV23-1,TRBJ2-1,TRBD2,TGCGCCAGCAGTCATTGGGGGCTAGCGGGAGGCGAATGTAGAGATGAGCAGTTCTTC,CASSHWGLAGGECRDEQFF
few,TRBV19,TRBJ2-2,-,TGTGCCAGTAGTATCCGCGGGGAGCTGTTTTTT,CASSIRGELFF
-,TRBV6-5,TRBJ2-5,-,TGTGCCAGCAGTTACCGAGACAGGTCAAAAGAGACCCAGTACTTC,CASSYRDRSKETQYF
once,TRBV28,TRBJ1-2,-,TGTGCCAGCAGTTTACGGGCGGGCAACTATGGCTACACCTTC,CASSLRAGNYGYTF
few,TRBV10-1,TRBJ2-7,-,TGCGCCAGCCCGCGGGGACGGCACTACGAGCAGTACTTC,CASPRGRHYEQYF
-,TRBV12-5,TRBJ1-5,-,TGTGCTAGTGGTTTGGGCGGGGATTTCGGCAATCAGCCCCAGCATTTT,CASGLGGDFGNQPQHF
-,TRBV19,TRBJ2-7,-,TGTGCCAGTAGTACCCCGGGATCGGAGCAGTACTTC,CASSTPGSEQYF
-,TRBV5-6,TRBJ1-2,TRBD1,TGTGCCAGCAGCTTGGATGGACAGGGGAACGGCTACACCTTC,CASSLDGQGNGYTF
-,TRBV5-8,TRBJ1-1,-,TGTGCCAGCAGCTTCTATTTCCTCAGGGGTTGGGGGAACACTGAAGCTTTCTTT,CASSFYFLRGWGNTEAFF
-,TRBV14,TRBJ2-7,-,TGTGCCAGCAGCCAAGAAGGGGGCTACGAGCAGTACTTC,CASSQEGGYEQYF
-,TRBV7-8,TRBJ2-1,TRBD2,TGTGCCAGCAGCTCACTTCCCCGGGACTATCACAATGAGCAGTTCTTC,CASSSLPRDYHNEQFF
-,TRBV2,TRBJ2-2,-,TGTGCCAGCAGTGACGCGGGGACCGGGGAGCTGTTTTTT,CASSDAGTGELFF
-,TRBV10-1,TRBJ1-2,-,TGCGCCAGCAGTGAGTCGGCACCCTACTATGGCTACACCTTC,CASSESAPYYGYTF
once,TRBV19,TRBJ1-4,TRBD1,TGTGCCAGTAGTAGGGGGGACAGGGTCACTAATGAAAAACTGTTTTTT,CASSRGDRVTNEKLFF
-,TRBV6-1,TRBJ2-7,-,TGTGCCAGCAATTCCAGTGACTACGAGCAGTACTTC,CASNSSDYEQYF
-,TRBV29-1,TRBJ1-3,-,TGCAGCGTTAATACAGGGATAGGAAACACCATATATTTT,CSVNTGIGNTIYF
-,TRBV27,TRBJ2-7,TRBD2,TGTGCCAGCAGTTCTTGGTCTAGCGGGAGCTCTTTGCTGGATGAGCAGTACTTC,CASSSWSSGSSLLDEQYF
-,TRBV7-2,TRBJ2-5,TRBD2,TGTGCCAGCAGCCCCCCCTCTAGCGGGAGTCCGGAGACCCAGTACTTC,CASSPPSSGSPETQYF
once,TRBV13,TRBJ2-6,-,TGTGCCAGCAGCCCAACGGGGGAGACTGGGGCCAACGTCCTGACTTTC,CASSPTGETGANVLTF
-,TRBV19,TRBJ1-5,TRBD1,TGTGCCAGTACGGACTCAGGGGGCGGCAATCAGCCCCAGCATTTT,CASTDSGGGNQPQHF
-,TRBV13,TRBJ2-7,-,TGTGCCAGCAGCTCCAGAGACAGGCACTCCTACGAGCAGTACTTC,CASSSRDRHSYEQYF
-,TRBV4-1,TRBJ2-3,TRBD2,TGCGCCAGCAGCCAAGAGGGGGGAGGGGGCACAGATACGCAGTATTTT,CASSQEGGGGTDTQYF
-,TRBV19,TRBJ2-5,TRBD2,TGTGCCAGTACCTCCCGCGGCCTAGCGGGAGGAATACAAGAGACCCAGTACTTC,CASTSRGLAGGIQETQYF
-,TRBV14,TRBJ1-1,TRBD1,TGTGCCAGCAGCCAAGATGCCCAGGGGGGAACTGAAGCTTTCTTT,CASSQDAQGGTEAFF
-,TRBV6-6,TRBJ1-1,-,TGTGCCAGCAGACGCGAGGCGGACTACACTGAAGCTTTCTTT,CASRREADYTEAFF
-,TRBV4-1,TRBJ1-1,-,TGCGCCAGCAGCCAAGACAGGGGCACTGAAGCTTTCTTT,CASSQDRGTEAFF
-,TRBV11-3,TRBJ1-2,TRBD1,TGTGCCAGCAGCTCTAGACAGGGGGGTTACTATGGCTACACCTTC,CASSSRQGGYYGYTF
-,TRBV18,TRBJ2-7,TRBD2,TGTGCCAGCTCCCGCGACTTGAGCGGGGGATCCTACGAGCAGTACTTC,CASSRDLSGGSYEQYF
-,TRBV2,TRBJ1-2,-,TGTGCCAGCAGAGAAAACTCCAGGAACTATGGCTACACCTTC,CASRENSRNYGYTF
-,TRBV19,TRBJ2-7,-,TGTGCCAGTAGTATAGGAGCTGGCGAGCAGTACTTC,CASSIGAGEQYF
once,TRBV10-1,TRBJ2-1,TRBD2,TGCGCCAGCAGATGTCTAGCGGGATTATCCTACAATGAGCAGTTCTTC,CASRCLAGLSYNEQFF
-,TRBV29-1,TRBJ2-7,TRBD1,TGCAGCGTTGAAGGCCCGACAGGGACCTACGAGCAGTACTTC,CSVEGPTGTYEQYF
-,TRBV4-1,TRBJ2-1,TRBD2,TGCGCCAGCAGCCAAGGGGAGGGACTCCGCAATGAGCAGTTCTTC,CASSQGEGLRNEQFF
-,TRBV13,TRBJ2-3,-,TGTGCCAGCAGGCCGCTAGCAGGTAGCACAGATACGCAGTATTTT,CASRPLAGSTDTQYF
few,TRBV5-4,TRBJ2-7,TRBD2,TGTGCCAGCAGCCACGGTCCTAGCGGGAGGGAAGGGCCGGAAGAGCAGTACTTC,CASSHGPSGREGPEEQYF
-,TRBV28,TRBJ1-2,TRBD1,TGTGCCAGCAATCCCTACAGGGGTAACTATGGCTACACCTTC,CASNPYRGNYGYTF
-,TRBV11-3,TRBJ2-5,-,TGTGCCAGCAGCTTAGATATAGGGCCGGGGGACCAAGAGACCCAGTACTTC,CASSLDIGPGDQETQYF
-,TRBV4-1,TRBJ2-7,-,TGCGCCAGCAGCCAAGAACTCGGCCGGAGATTCGACGAGCAGTACTTC,CASSQELGRRFDEQYF
once,TRBV12-5,TRBJ1-1,-,TGTGCTAGTGCCGACCGGGTGCCGAACACTGAAGCTTTCTTT,CASADRVPNTEAFF
-,TRBV7-9,TRBJ2-7,-,TGTGCCAGCAGCTTAGCCCCCCTTCACGAGCAGTACTTC,CASSLAPLHEQYF
-,TRBV10-2,TRBJ2-5,-,TGCGCCAGCTATGGGGGGCTAGCGGAAGAGACCCAGTACTTC,CASYGGLAEETQYF
-,TRBV25-1,TRBJ2-7,TRBD2,TGTGCCATCGCCGCCTCTGGGCGGGAGGAGGGCGAGCAGTACTTC,CAIAASGREEGEQYF
-,TRBV5-8,TRBJ1-1,TRBD1,TGTGCCAGCAGCTTGTGGGACCCGGGACAGGGGGCGAACACTGAAGCTTTCTTT,CASSLWDPGQGANTEAFF
-,TRBV19,TRBJ1-1,-,TGTGCCAGTAGTGCCGGGGTGAACACTGAAGCTTTCTTT,CASSAGVNTEAFF
-,TRBV10-2,TRBJ2-1,TRBD2,TGCGCCAGCAGTGCCGGGGGACTAGCGGGAAGGTACAATGAGCAGTTCTTC,CASSAGGLAGRYNEQFF
-,TRBV9,TRBJ2-5,-,TGTGCCAGCAGCGTACCCCCCCGCCTCACCGGGGAGACCCAGTACTTC,CASSVPPRLTGETQYF
-,TRBV9,TRBJ2-2,-,TGTGCCAGCAGCGTACCAAAGGGAGCGAGCGGCGGGGAGCTGTTTTTT,CASSVPKGASGGELFF
few,TRBV19,TRBJ2-1,TRBD1,TGTGCCAGTAGTATAGATCCCGGGACAGGGGCCTACAATGAGCAGTTCTTC,CASSIDPGTGAYNEQFF
once,TRBV27,TRBJ2-1,TRBD2,TGTGCCAGCAGTCCTCCGGGACTAGCGGGAGGTCAGTACAATGAGCAGTTCTTC,CASSPPGLAGGQYNEQFF
-,TRBV27,TRBJ2-7,TRBD1,TGTGCCAGCAGTTGGACAGGGGGAACTGCCTACGAGCAGTACTTC,CASSWTGGTAYEQYF
-,TRBV6-5,TRBJ1-2,TRBD1,TGTGCCAGCAGTTGCCACAGGGGGCCTTTCCAAGGCTACACCTTC,CASSCHRGPFQGYTF
-,TRBV27,TRBJ2-4,-,TGTGCCAGCAGCACAAAGACCGGGACTCAAAACATTCAGTACTTC,CASSTKTGTQNIQYF